This T cell receptor (beta chain) is from a study of blood T cell repertoires in COVID-19. At the level of the study: Sites in the United States, Italy and Spain provided acute and convalescent COVID-19 samples.

Source study methods: Scientists estimated how many nucleated cells there were by amplifying reference gene primers. Measured with immunoSEQ multiplex PCR; TCRdb has only the in-frame clones, and not every one. The D gene and trimming were derived from the DNA, and the V and J assignments and clone size from that table. The sample lists under 250,000 clones; over 85% were seen once. Donors were grouped by their self-reported clinical history. This clone has only one observation. The receptor was derived from a young woman with acute COVID-19. The sequencing sample was made of PBMCs or T cells enriched from blood (not recorded which).

CDR3 sequence (DNA): TGTGCCAGCAGCTTAATGGCGGGGGTCGGCTACGAGCAGTACTTC. Translation gives CASSLMAGVGYEQYF. V is TRBV7-6 and J is TRBJ2-7; 7 bases match TRBD2. Trimming took 2 bases from V and 3 from J; bases not matched to a gene: 7. The CDR3 consists of 15 residues. The germline gives CDR1 SGHVS, CDR2 FNYEAQ. Full variable domain (rest looked up from reference TRBV7-6 and TRBJ2-7): GAGVSQSPRYKVTKRGQDVALRCDPISGHVSLYWYRQALGQGPEFLTYFNYEAQQDKSGLPNDRFSAERPEGSISTLTIQRTEQRDSAMYRCASSLMAGVGYEQYFGPGTRLTVT.